These 28 T cell receptor beta chains were all obtained from the same sample, sequenced in a study of Ad26.COV2.S vaccination and SARS-CoV-2 variants. Regarding treatment: some 20 received Ad26.COV2.S at low or high dose, single or two shots; five or six received placebo; per-sample allocation not given. Sampling was done on day 63 after the first vaccine or placebo injection. Measured with immunoSEQ multiplex PCR; TCRdb has only the in-frame clones, and not every one. The sample has roughly 380,000 clones, roughly 85% seen once. This sample comprised peripheral blood, obtained in a trial of Ad26.COV2.S vaccine versus placebo. Every receptor here comes from a person aged 18 to 65 who received the Ad26.COV2.S COVID-19 vaccine or a placebo.

The chain combines TRBV18 with TRBJ1-4, with D perhaps matching TRBD1 (5 bases). Trimming took 8 bases from V and 4 from J, leaving 17 bases between them. The V gene's germline CDR1 is KGHSH and CDR2 LQKENI. CDR3 length: 15 residues. The CDR3 loop is CASQAPGRLNEKLFF. For the CDR3, the DNA is TGTGCCAGCCAAGCCCCGGGACGACTTAATGAAAAACTGTTTTTT.

The rearrangement uses TRBV6-4 and TRBJ1-5; D is ambiguous. The germline gives CDR1 MRHNA, CDR2 SNTAGT. With 5 bases removed from V and 4 bases from J, the gap between germline ends came to 9 bases. This CDR3 is built from 13 residues. This CDR3 is CASSPTENQPQHF. The DNA for the CDR3 is TGTGCCAGCAGTCCCACAGAGAATCAGCCCCAGCATTTT.

The V call is TRBV18, the J call TRBJ1-6, with D maybe TRBD1 (5 bases). This CDR3 has 17 amino acids. V lost 3 bases and J lost 6, with 18 bases in between. Germline V gene lookup returns CDR1 KGHSH and CDR2 LQKENI. CDR3 coding DNA: TGTGCCAGCTCACCGAACCTTCCGGGGGATAGTAATTCACCCCTCCACTTT. It yields the protein CASSPNLPGDSNSPLHF. Drawing the rest from reference TRBV18 and TRBJ1-6, the complete variable domain is NAGVMQNPRHLVRRRGQEARLRCSPMKGHSHVYWYRQLPEEGLKFMVYLQKENIIDESGMPKERFSAEFPKEGPSILRIQQVVRGDSAAYFCASSPNLPGDSNSPLHFGNGTRLTVT.

This clone was detected only a few times. The gene calls are TRBV11-3 and TRBJ2-1; 10 nucleotides line up with TRBD1. Germline V gene data show CDR1 as SGHNT and CDR2 as YENEEA. V trimming: 1 base; J trimming: 2 bases; junction bases outside the gene matches: 11. There are 19 residues in the CDR3. This chain's CDR3 is CASSLGRDRGRLTYNEQFF. CDR3 sequence (DNA): TGTGCCAGCAGCTTAGGCAGGGACAGGGGTCGACTTACCTACAATGAGCAGTTCTTC.

The gene calls are TRBV11-2 and TRBJ2-1, with D possibly TRBD1 on 5 matching bases. V was cut by 2 bases and J by 2 bases, with 13 bases left in between. CDR3 length: 16 amino acids. Germline loops: CDR1 SGHAT, CDR2 FQNNGV. Here the CDR3 DNA reads TGTGCCAGCAGCTTAAGGGTAGGGGCCACCTACAATGAGCAGTTCTTC. It translates to CASSLRVGATYNEQFF. Based on the CDR3 plus reference TRBV11-2 and TRBJ2-1, the full variable domain is EAGVAQSPRYKIIEKRQSVAFWCNPISGHATLYWYQQILGQGPKLLIQFQNNGVVDDSQLPKDRFSAERLKGVDSTLKIQPAKLEDSAVYLCASSLRVGATYNEQFFGPGTRLTVL.

The CDR3: CASSLTALQETQYF. CDR3 nucleotides: TGCGCCAGCAGCTTGACAGCCCTACAAGAGACCCAGTACTTC. The chain recombines TRBV5-1 with TRBJ2-5, with D hard to call. CDR3 size: 14 residues. Germline CDR1 reads SGHRS; CDR2 reads YFSETQ. Trimming cost V 1 base and J 2 bases, with 9 bases left between them.

The V call is TRBV18, the J call TRBJ2-7; perhaps TRBD1 as D (7 bases). CDR3 size: 17 residues. Germline lookup yields CDR1 KGHSH and CDR2 LQKENI. V gave up 2 bases and J gave up 3 bases, with 20 bases separating them. CDR3 coding DNA: TGTGCCAGCTCACCAGGGGGCAGGGGGGACCCTGACTACGAGCAGTACTTC. It is translated as CASSPGGRGDPDYEQYF.

V and J are TRBV7-9 and TRBJ2-4, with 8 bases identical to TRBD1. After removal of 5 bases from V and 0 bases from J, the junction contained 9 bases not matched to a gene. The CDR3 is made up of 17 amino acids. The germline V gene has CDR1 SEHNR and CDR2 FQNEAQ (reference sequence). CDR3 bases: TGTGCCAGCAGCCAGCGGACAGGGTCATTAGCCAAAAACATTCAGTACTTC. It codes for CASSQRTGSLAKNIQYF. Full variable domain (outside the CDR3, taken from reference TRBV7-9 and TRBJ2-4): DTGVSQNPRHKITKRGQNVTFRCDPISEHNRLYWYRQTLGQGPEFLTYFQNEAQLEKSRLLSDRFSAERPKGSFSTLEIQRTEQGDSAMYLCASSQRTGSLAKNIQYFGAGTRLSVL.

The V and J genes are TRBV5-4 and TRBJ2-2; 9 bases map to TRBD1. The ends lost 4 bases at V and 5 bases at J; junction bases unmatched: 6. The CDR3 covers 15 residues. Germline V gene data show CDR1 as SGHNT and CDR2 as YYREEE (reference sequence). The CDR3, as DNA: TGTGCCAGCAGCGGGGACAGGGTGGGTACCGGGGAGCTGTTTTTT. Translation gives CASSGDRVGTGELFF.

This chain connects TRBV2 to TRBJ1-4, with D uncertain. From germline, CDR1 is SNHLY and CDR2 FYNNEI. V lost 7 bases and J 6 bases, leaving 9 bases between the germline ends. The CDR3 is 12 residues long. Here the CDR3 reads CASNSEDEKLFF. In DNA form, the CDR3 reads TGTGCCAGCAATAGTGAAGATGAAAAACTGTTTTTT.

The genes are TRBV6-2 or TRBV6-3 and TRBJ2-5, with D possibly TRBD1 on 5 matching bases. With 9 bases removed from V and 5 bases from J, the gap between germline ends came to 22 bases. The CDR3 is made up of 15 amino acids. Germline assignment: CDR1 MNHEY and CDR2 SVGEGT. The CDR3 bases are TGTGCCAGTAGCCCGGCCCACGCCAGGGTGGAGACCCAGTACTTC. It yields the protein CASSPAHARVETQYF.

V gene TRBV14 combines with J gene TRBJ2-5; 11 bases line up with TRBD2. The CDR3 covers 18 residues. Looked up from germline, CDR1 is SGHDN and CDR2 is FVKESK. J was trimmed by 2 bases and V by 6 bases; bases with no gene match: 14. CDR3 nucleotides: TGTGCCAGCAGTCCTGGACTAGCGGGCGCCGGAGTACAAGAGACCCAGTACTTC. Amino acid sequence: CASSPGLAGAGVQETQYF.

V and J are TRBV11-2 and TRBJ2-5; D remains unclear. This CDR3 is 13 amino acids long. V was clipped by 3 bases and J by 4 bases, with 9 bases between them. The V gene's germline CDR1 is SGHAT and CDR2 FQNNGV. The CDR3 DNA reads as TGTGCCAGCAGCTTCGTGACGGGAGAGACCCAGTACTTC. Its translation: CASSFVTGETQYF. Looking up the rest from reference TRBV11-2 and TRBJ2-5 gives the full variable domain: EAGVAQSPRYKIIEKRQSVAFWCNPISGHATLYWYQQILGQGPKLLIQFQNNGVVDDSQLPKDRFSAERLKGVDSTLKIQPAKLEDSAVYLCASSFVTGETQYFGPGTRLLVL.

The chain uses TRBV10-1 and TRBJ2-2, with D possibly being TRBD2 (5 bases). V was pared by 6 bases and J by 0 bases, with 11 bases between. Germline CDR1 is WNHNN and CDR2 is SYGVQD (reference sequence). CDR3 length: 15 residues. DNA for the CDR3: TGCGCCAGCAGGTCCGGGAACGCGAACACCGGGGAGCTGTTTTTT. It encodes CASRSGNANTGELFF.

The chain couples TRBV5-4 to TRBJ2-4, with 7 positions matching TRBD1. V shed 0 bases and J 0 bases; nucleotides not matched to a gene: 3. There are 16 residues in the CDR3. CDR1 is SGHNT, CDR2 YYREEE, per germline (reference sequence). CDR3 DNA: TGTGCCAGCAGCTTGGCCCAGGGGGTAGCCAAAAACATTCAGTACTTC. Its protein product is CASSLAQGVAKNIQYF.

V is TRBV30 and J is TRBJ2-2; D is undetermined. This CDR3 has 14 amino acids. The V and J ends lost 1 base and 5 bases respectively, with 11 bases between them. CDR1 and CDR2 (germline): GTSNPN, SVGIG (reference sequence). Written as DNA, the CDR3 is TGTGCCTGGAGTGGAGTTCCGGAGACCGGGGAGCTGTTTTTT. Its translation: CAWSGVPETGELFF.

This rearrangement joins TRBV6-1 to TRBJ1-3; possibly TRBD1 for D (6 bases). Looked up from germline, CDR1 is MNHNS and CDR2 is SASEGT. This CDR3 spans 15 amino acids. Trimming cost V 2 bases and J 1 base, with 9 bases left between them. In DNA form, the CDR3 reads TGTGCCAGCAGTGAATATGGGACATCTGGAAACACCATATATTTT. It is translated as CASSEYGTSGNTIYF.

The DNA of the CDR3 is TGTGCCAGCGGGGACACCCCGAATTCACCCCTCCACTTT. The encoded protein is CASGDTPNSPLHF. The V and J genes are TRBV6-6 and TRBJ1-6; the D gene is possibly TRBD1 (6 bases). Germline V gives CDR1 MNHNY, CDR2 SVGAGI (reference sequence). Trimming removed 8 bases at V and 7 bases at J, with 12 bases between. The CDR3 has 13 residues.

The chain joins TRBV12-5 to TRBJ1-6; the D is unclear. Germline assignment: CDR1 LGHNT and CDR2 FRNRAP. V dropped 6 bases and J dropped 8 bases, with 8 bases sitting between them. The CDR3 contains 12 residues. Here the CDR3 reads CASGKEYSPLHF. CDR3 coding DNA: TGTGCTAGTGGGAAGGAGTATTCACCCCTCCACTTT.

This clone has a single count. The chain links TRBV19 to TRBJ1-2; D unresolved. V shed 5 bases and J shed 0 bases, with 10 bases lying between them. The germline gives CDR1 LNHDA, CDR2 SQIVND (reference sequence). The CDR3 is made up of 14 amino acids. The CDR3 reads CASSARMTNYGYTF. For the CDR3, the DNA is TGTGCCAGTAGTGCCCGGATGACTAACTATGGCTACACCTTC.

J is TRBJ2-1 and V is TRBV5-1; D gene ambiguous. V was shortened by 2 bases and J by 5 bases, with 11 bases between the two germline ends. Germline V CDR1 and CDR2: SGHRS, YFSETQ. CDR3 length equals 14 residues. CDR3 DNA sequence: TGCGCCAGCAGCTTAGAAACGGCTAACAATGAGCAGTTCTTC. Protein product: CASSLETANNEQFF.

CDR3 DNA sequence: TGTGCCAGCAGCGTGGGGACAGTCAACTATGGCTACACCTTC. It encodes CASSVGTVNYGYTF. The V gene is TRBV9, the J gene TRBJ1-2, with 7 positions matching TRBD1. V trimming: 2 bases; J trimming: 2 bases; junction bases outside the gene matches: 3. The CDR3 consists of 14 residues. Germline loops: CDR1 SGDLS, CDR2 YYNGEE.

The sample holds a few counts of this clone. V is TRBV7-9 and J is TRBJ2-3; 10 positions agree with TRBD1. CDR1 and CDR2 from the germline V gene are SEHNR and FQNEAQ (reference sequence). Trimming at V came to 5 bases and at J to 7 bases, leaving 6 bases not matched to a gene. The CDR3 has 14 amino acids. Here the CDR3 reads CASSLGTGANTQYF. Here the CDR3 DNA reads TGTGCCAGCAGCCTCGGGACAGGGGCGAATACGCAGTATTTT.

The chain uses TRBV25-1 and TRBJ2-2; D gene ambiguous. Germline V gene sequence: CDR1 MGHDK, CDR2 SYGVNS. V shed 5 bases and J shed 6 bases, with 19 bases lying between them. The CDR3 sequence is 16 residues long. CDR3 sequence reads: CASSRIWGVGAGELFF. The CDR3 nucleotides read TGTGCCAGCAGTCGAATCTGGGGTGTTGGAGCCGGGGAGCTGTTTTTT.

The rearrangement uses TRBV7-9 and TRBJ1-2, with a possible D match to TRBD1 (5 bases). V shed 6 bases and J shed 8 bases, with 22 bases lying between them. CDR1 and CDR2 from the germline V gene are SEHNR and FQNEAQ (reference sequence). The CDR3 is 15 residues long. Here the CDR3 reads CASSRAGTPVRGYTF. CDR3 bases: TGTGCCAGCAGTCGGGCGGGGACTCCAGTGAGAGGCTACACCTTC.

The V and J genes are TRBV6-2 or TRBV6-3 and TRBJ1-1, with 8 bases aligning to TRBD1. The J segment lost 0 bases and the V segment lost 4 bases, leaving 7 bases of the junction unmatched. Germline V gene lookup returns CDR1 MNHEY and CDR2 SVGEGT. The CDR3 length is 16 residues. The CDR3 is CASSSQGARLNTEAFF. DNA for the CDR3: TGTGCCAGCAGTTCCCAGGGGGCGCGATTGAACACTGAAGCTTTCTTT.

J is TRBJ1-6 and V is TRBV5-4; D call uncertain. Trimming took 4 bases from V and 10 from J, leaving 18 bases between them. This CDR3 contains 15 residues. Germline V CDR1 and CDR2: SGHNT, YYREEE (reference sequence). This CDR3 is CASSPQPGAPSPLHF. The CDR3 DNA is TGTGCCAGCAGCCCACAACCGGGAGCGCCATCACCCCTCCACTTT.

The chain carries TRBV30 and TRBJ2-5; TRBD2 agrees at 8 bases. The germline CDR1 and CDR2 sequences are GTSNPN and SVGIG (reference sequence). Germline trimming cut 0 bases from V and 7 bases from J; bases unmatched to any gene: 10. The CDR3 covers 15 residues. CDR3 DNA sequence: TGTGCCTGGAGTGTACAAACGGGGGGGCCGCTGACCCAGTACTTC. Encoded protein: CAWSVQTGGPLTQYF.